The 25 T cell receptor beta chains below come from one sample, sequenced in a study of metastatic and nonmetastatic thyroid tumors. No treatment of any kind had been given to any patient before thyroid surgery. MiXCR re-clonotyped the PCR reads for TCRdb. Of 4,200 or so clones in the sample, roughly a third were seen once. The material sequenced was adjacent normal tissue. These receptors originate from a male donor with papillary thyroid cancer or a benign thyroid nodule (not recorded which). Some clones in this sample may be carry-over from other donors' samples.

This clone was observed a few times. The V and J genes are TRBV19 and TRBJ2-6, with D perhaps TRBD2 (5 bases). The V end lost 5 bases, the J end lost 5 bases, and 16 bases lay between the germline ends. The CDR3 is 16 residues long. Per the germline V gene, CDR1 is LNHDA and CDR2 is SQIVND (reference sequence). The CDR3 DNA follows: TGTGCCAGTAGTGAGTCGACGGGGAACTGGGCCAACGTCCTGACTTTC. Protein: CASSESTGNWANVLTF.

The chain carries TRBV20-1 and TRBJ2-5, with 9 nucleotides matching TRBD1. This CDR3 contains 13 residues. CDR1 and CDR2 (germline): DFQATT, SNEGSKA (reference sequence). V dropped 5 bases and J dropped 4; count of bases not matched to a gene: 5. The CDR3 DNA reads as TGCAGTGCTTCGGGACAGGGCGGAGAGACCCAGTACTTC. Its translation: CSASGQGGETQYF.

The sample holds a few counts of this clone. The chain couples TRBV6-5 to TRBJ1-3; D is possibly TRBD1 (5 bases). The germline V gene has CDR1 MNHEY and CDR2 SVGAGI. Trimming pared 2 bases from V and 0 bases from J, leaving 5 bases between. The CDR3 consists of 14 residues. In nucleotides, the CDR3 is TGTGCCAGCAGTTACGGGGGCTCTGGAAACACCATATATTTT. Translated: CASSYGGSGNTIYF.

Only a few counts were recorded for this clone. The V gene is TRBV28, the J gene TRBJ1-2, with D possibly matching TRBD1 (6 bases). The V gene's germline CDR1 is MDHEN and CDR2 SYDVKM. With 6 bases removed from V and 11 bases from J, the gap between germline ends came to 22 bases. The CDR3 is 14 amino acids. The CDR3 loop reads CASSQTSSDRQYTF. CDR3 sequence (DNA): TGTGCCAGCAGCCAGACATCCTCAGACAGGCAGTACACCTTC.

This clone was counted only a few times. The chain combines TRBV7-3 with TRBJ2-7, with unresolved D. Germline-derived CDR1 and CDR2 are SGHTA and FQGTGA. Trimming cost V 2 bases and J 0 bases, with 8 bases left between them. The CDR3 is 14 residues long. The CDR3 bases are TGTGCCAGCAGCTTATATACGGGCTCCTACGAGCAGTACTTC. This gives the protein CASSLYTGSYEQYF.

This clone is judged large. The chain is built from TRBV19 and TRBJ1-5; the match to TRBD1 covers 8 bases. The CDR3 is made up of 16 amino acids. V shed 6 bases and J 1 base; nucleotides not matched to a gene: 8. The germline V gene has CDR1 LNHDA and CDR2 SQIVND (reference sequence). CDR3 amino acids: CASSPTGGGSNQPQHF. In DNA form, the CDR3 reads TGTGCCAGTAGCCCTACAGGGGGTGGGAGCAATCAGCCCCAGCATTTT.

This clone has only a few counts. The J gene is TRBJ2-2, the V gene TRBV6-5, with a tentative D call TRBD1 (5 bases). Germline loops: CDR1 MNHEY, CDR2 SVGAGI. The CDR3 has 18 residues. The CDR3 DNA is TGTGCAAGCTATACCCTAAGGATGGACACCAGAAACACCGGGGAGCTGTTTTTT. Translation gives CASYTLRMDTRNTGELFF.

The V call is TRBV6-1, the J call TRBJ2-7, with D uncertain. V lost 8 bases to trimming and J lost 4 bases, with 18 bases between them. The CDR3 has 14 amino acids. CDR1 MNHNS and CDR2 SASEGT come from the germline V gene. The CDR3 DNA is TGTGCCAGCGGCCCCAGGAACCGGTTATACGAGCAGTACTTC. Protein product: CASGPRNRLYEQYF.

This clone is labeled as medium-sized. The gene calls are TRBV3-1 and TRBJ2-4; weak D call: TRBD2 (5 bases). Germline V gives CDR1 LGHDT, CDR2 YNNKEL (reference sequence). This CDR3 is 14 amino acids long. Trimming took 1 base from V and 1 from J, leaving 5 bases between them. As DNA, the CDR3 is TGTGCCAGCAGCCAAGGAGGGGCCAAAAACATTCAGTACTTC. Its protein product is CASSQGGAKNIQYF.

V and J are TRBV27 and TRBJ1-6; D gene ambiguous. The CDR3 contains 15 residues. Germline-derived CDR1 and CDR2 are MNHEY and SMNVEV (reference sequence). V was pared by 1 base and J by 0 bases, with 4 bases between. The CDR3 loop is CASSLWASYNSPLHF. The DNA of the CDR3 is TGTGCCAGCAGTTTATGGGCCTCCTATAATTCACCCCTCCACTTT.

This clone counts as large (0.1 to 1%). The chain's CDR3 is CASSLDLGVDTEAFF. For the CDR3, the DNA is TGCGCCAGCAGCTTGGATCTGGGAGTTGACACTGAAGCTTTCTTT. V gene TRBV5-1 combines with J gene TRBJ1-1; D unresolved. CDR3 size: 15 residues. Trimming stripped 0 bases from V and 3 bases from J, with 12 bases between. The germline V gene encodes CDR1 SGHRS and CDR2 YFSETQ. Looking up the rest from reference TRBV5-1 and TRBJ1-1 gives the full variable domain: KAGVTQTPRYLIKTRGQQVTLSCSPISGHRSVSWYQQTPGQGLQFLFEYFSETQRNKGNFPGRFSGRQFSNSRSEMNVSTLELGDSALYLCASSLDLGVDTEAFFGQGTRLTVV.

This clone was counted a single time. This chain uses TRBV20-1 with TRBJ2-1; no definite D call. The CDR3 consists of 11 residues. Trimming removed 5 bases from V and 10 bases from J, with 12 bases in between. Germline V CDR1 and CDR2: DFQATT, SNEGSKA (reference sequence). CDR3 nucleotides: TGCAGTGCTGAAACTTACCGGGAGCAGTTCTTC. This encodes CSAETYREQFF.

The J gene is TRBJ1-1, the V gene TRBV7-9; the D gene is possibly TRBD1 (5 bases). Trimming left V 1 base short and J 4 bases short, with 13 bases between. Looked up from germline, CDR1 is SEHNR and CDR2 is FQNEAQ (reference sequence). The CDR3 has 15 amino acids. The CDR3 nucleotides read TGTGCCAGCAGCTTAGGGGGCGGAAGGGGCACTGAAGCTTTCTTT. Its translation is CASSLGGGRGTEAFF.

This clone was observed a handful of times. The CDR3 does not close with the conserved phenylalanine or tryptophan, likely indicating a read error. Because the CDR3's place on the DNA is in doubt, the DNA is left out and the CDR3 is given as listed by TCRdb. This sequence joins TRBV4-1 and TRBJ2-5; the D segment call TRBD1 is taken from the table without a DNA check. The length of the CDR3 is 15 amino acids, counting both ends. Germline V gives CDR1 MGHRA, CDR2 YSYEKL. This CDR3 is CARQLAGGRGQEAWL.

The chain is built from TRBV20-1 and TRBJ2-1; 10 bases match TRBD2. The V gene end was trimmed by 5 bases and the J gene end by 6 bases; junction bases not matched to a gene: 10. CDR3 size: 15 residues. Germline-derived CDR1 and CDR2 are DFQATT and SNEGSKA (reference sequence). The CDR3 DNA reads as TGCAGTGCTGTACCAGCGGGAGGGAGCGTCAATGAGCAGTTCTTC. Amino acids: CSAVPAGGSVNEQFF.

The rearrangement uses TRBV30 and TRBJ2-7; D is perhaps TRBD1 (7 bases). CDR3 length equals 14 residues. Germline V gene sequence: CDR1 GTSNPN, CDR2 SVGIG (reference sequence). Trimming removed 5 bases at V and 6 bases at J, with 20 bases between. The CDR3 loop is CAWGGTAALGEQYF. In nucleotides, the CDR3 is TGTGCCTGGGGAGGGACAGCCGCCTTGGGCGAGCAGTACTTC.

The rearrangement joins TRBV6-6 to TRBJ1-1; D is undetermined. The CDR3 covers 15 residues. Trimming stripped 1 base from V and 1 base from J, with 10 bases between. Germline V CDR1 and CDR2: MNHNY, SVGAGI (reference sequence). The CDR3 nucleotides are TGTGCCAGCAGTTACTGGGGTCGATGGAACACTGAAGCTTTCTTT. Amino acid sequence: CASSYWGRWNTEAFF.

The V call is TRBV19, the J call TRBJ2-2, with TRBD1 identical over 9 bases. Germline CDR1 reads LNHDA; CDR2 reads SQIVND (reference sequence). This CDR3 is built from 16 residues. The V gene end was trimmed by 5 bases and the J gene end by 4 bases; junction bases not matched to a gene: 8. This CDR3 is CASSVIQGAVTGELFF. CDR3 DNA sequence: TGTGCCAGTAGTGTAATACAGGGGGCGGTCACCGGGGAGCTGTTTTTT.

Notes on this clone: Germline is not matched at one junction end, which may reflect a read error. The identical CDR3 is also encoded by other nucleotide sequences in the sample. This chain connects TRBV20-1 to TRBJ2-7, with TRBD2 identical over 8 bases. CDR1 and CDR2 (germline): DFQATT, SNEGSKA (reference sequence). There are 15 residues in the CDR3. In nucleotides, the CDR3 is TGCAGTGCTAGTGGGGCTAGCGGGCAATCCTACGAGCATTACTTC. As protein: CSASGASGQSYEHYF.

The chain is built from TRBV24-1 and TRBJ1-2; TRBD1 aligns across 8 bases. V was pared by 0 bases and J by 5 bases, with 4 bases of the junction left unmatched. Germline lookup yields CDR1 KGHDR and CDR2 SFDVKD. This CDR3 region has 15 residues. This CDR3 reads CATSDLRRQGYGYTF. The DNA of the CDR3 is TGTGCCACCAGTGATTTGAGGAGACAGGGGTATGGCTACACCTTC.

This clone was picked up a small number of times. Written as DNA, the CDR3 is TGTGCCAGCAGTGCGGGAAAAGAGACCCAGTACTTC. Translation gives CASSAGKETQYF. This chain uses TRBV28 with TRBJ2-5; the D gene is possibly TRBD2 (6 bases). CDR1 and CDR2 from the germline V gene are MDHEN and SYDVKM. V was cut by 5 bases and J by 3 bases, with 7 bases left in between. This CDR3 comprises 12 residues.

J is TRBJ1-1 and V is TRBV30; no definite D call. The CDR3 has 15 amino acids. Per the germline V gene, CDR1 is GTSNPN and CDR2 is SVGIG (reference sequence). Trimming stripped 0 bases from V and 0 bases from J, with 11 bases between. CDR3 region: CAWSVAGRVNTEAFF. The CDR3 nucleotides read TGTGCCTGGAGTGTAGCTGGCAGAGTGAACACTGAAGCTTTCTTT.

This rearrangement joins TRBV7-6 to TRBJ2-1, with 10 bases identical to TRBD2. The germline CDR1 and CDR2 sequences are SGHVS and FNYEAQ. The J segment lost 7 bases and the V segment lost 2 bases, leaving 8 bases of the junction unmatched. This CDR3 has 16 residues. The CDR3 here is CASSLRAGGPRNEQFF. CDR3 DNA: TGTGCCAGCAGCTTACGAGCGGGAGGGCCAAGGAATGAGCAGTTCTTC.

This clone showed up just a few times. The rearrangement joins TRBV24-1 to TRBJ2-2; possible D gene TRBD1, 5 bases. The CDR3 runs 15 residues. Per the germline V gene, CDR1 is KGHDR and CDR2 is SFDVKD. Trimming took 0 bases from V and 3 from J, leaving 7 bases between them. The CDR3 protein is CATSDLVTDTGELFF. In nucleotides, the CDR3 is TGTGCCACCAGTGATTTGGTGACAGACACCGGGGAGCTGTTTTTT.

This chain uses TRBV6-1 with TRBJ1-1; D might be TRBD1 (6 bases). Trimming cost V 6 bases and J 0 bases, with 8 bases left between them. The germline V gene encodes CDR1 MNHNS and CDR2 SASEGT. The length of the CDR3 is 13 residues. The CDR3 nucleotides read TGTGCCAGCAGACAGGGAGTGAACACTGAAGCTTTCTTT. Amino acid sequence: CASRQGVNTEAFF.